These 9 T cell receptor beta chains were sequenced from one sample in a study of blood T cell repertoires in COVID-19 (TCRdb year 2020). The library was made by the immunoSEQ multiplex PCR assay. What TCRdb holds here is the immuneACCESS table cut down to in-frame rearrangements. Part of the clones is not present; checked against another copy, under half of the missing clones reflect an unresolved V gene, and the others are unexplained. The sample has around 250,000 clones on record, roughly 79% of them singletons. Approximately 16% of the sample is taken by the ten largest. The sequenced material came from PBMCs or T cells enriched from blood (not recorded which). All receptors derive from a middle-aged man who had recovered from COVID-19.

Only a few counts were recorded for this clone. The chain uses TRBV7-2 and TRBJ1-2; TRBD1 is a possible D gene (6 bases). Germline-derived CDR1 and CDR2 are SGHTA and FQGNSA. CDR3 length equals 15 residues. The ends were cut back, 5 bases at V and 4 bases at J, with 17 bases in the middle. CDR3 bases: TGTGCCAGCAGCCTAGAACAGGGTCTGGGCTATGGCTACACCTTC. This encodes CASSLEQGLGYGYTF. Full variable domain (outside the CDR3, taken from reference TRBV7-2 and TRBJ1-2): GAGVSQSPSNKVTEKGKDVELRCDPISGHTALYWYRQSLGQGLEFLIYFQGNSAPDKSGLPSDRFSAERTGGSVSTLTIQRTQQEDSAVYLCASSLEQGLGYGYTFGSGTRLTVV.

V and J are TRBV10-2 and TRBJ1-5; the match to TRBD1 covers 7 bases. This CDR3 contains 15 residues. The ends lost 3 bases at V and 9 bases at J; junction bases unmatched: 11. Germline assignment: CDR1 WSHSY and CDR2 SAAADI. The CDR3 sequence: CASSEPRQGSTPQHF. As DNA, the CDR3 is TGCGCCAGCAGTGAACCCCGACAGGGATCGACGCCCCAGCATTTT.

This rearrangement joins TRBV6-2 or TRBV6-3 to TRBJ2-1; 11 bases are shared with TRBD1. J gave up 8 bases and V 2 bases, and 8 bases lay outside the gene matches. The CDR3 contains 16 residues. CDR1 MNHEY and CDR2 SVGEGT come from the germline V gene. CDR3 region: CASSYVPGQGGYEQFF. DNA for the CDR3: TGTGCCAGCAGTTACGTCCCGGGACAGGGGGGCTATGAGCAGTTCTTC.

J is TRBJ1-3 and V is TRBV7-2; a possible D gene is TRBD1 (5 bases). The length of the CDR3 is 16 residues. V gave up 3 bases and J gave up 2 bases, with 14 bases separating them. Germline V gene data show CDR1 as SGHTA and CDR2 as FQGNSA. The CDR3 spells CASSFSAGNTGNTIYF. CDR3 nucleotides: TGTGCCAGCAGCTTTTCGGCAGGGAATACTGGAAACACCATATATTTT.

Worth noting for this clone: Its ends do not fully match the called genes, so a read error is possible. The J gene is TRBJ1-1, the V gene TRBV29-1, with D unclear. This CDR3 spans 13 amino acids. Germline V lookup: CDR1 SQVTM, CDR2 ANQGSEA. The DNA of the CDR3 is TGCAGCGCTGAACGGACTCAGGCTAATGAAGCTTTCTTT. The encoded protein is CSAERTQANEAFF.

The rearrangement uses TRBV20-1 and TRBJ1-5; D gene unclear. V was shortened by 3 bases and J by 3 bases, with 9 bases between the two germline ends. The germline V gene encodes CDR1 DFQATT and CDR2 SNEGSKA (reference sequence). The CDR3 contains 13 residues. The CDR3 coding sequence is TGCAGTGCTAGTACGGAGATCAATCAGCCCCAGCATTTT. This translates into CSASTEINQPQHF.

This rearrangement joins TRBV7-9 to TRBJ2-3; 8 nucleotides line up with TRBD1. This CDR3 contains 15 residues. V dropped 3 bases and J dropped 5; count of bases not matched to a gene: 7. Germline loops: CDR1 SEHNR, CDR2 FQNEAQ (reference sequence). The CDR3, as DNA: TGTGCCAGCAGCTTGGGGGACAGGAGAGGAGATACGCAGTATTTT. Translated, it gives CASSLGDRRGDTQYF.

The V and J genes are TRBV4-1 and TRBJ1-5; unclear D gene. Germline-derived CDR1 and CDR2 are MGHRA and YSYEKL. CDR3 size: 16 residues. Trimming cost V 1 base and J 1 base, with 11 bases left between them. CDR3 sequence (DNA): TGCGCCAGCAGCCAAGGGGAGTTAATCAGCAATCAGCCCCAGCATTTT. This codes for CASSQGELISNQPQHF.

The chain carries TRBV2 and TRBJ2-1; 12 bases are shared with TRBD2. V lost 3 bases, J lost 9 bases, and 9 bases stayed unmatched. The V gene's germline CDR1 is SNHLY and CDR2 FYNNEI. The CDR3 runs to 16 residues. CDR3 sequence (DNA): TGTGCCAGCAGTGAGGTGCCTAGCGGGGGGGCCGTTGAGCAGTTCTTC. Its translation is CASSEVPSGGAVEQFF.